The 2 T cell receptor beta chains below all came from one sample that was sequenced in a study of blood T cell repertoires in COVID-19. Method: immunoSEQ multiplex PCR; TCRdb's copy keeps in-frame clones and lacks some. Of about 280,000 clones in the sample, 85% to 90% were seen once. The sample taken for sequencing was PBMCs or T cells enriched from blood (not recorded which). All receptors derive from a woman in her twenties or thirties with acute COVID-19.

The chain employs TRBV2 and TRBJ2-7; 10 bases line up with TRBD2. The V gene's germline CDR1 is SNHLY and CDR2 FYNNEI. The CDR3 has 15 residues. After removal of 1 base from V and 5 bases from J, the junction contained 5 bases not matched to a gene. The CDR3 coding sequence is TGTGCCAGCAGTGAAGAAGCGGGAGGGCCTAACGAGCAGTACTTC. Protein product: CASSEEAGGPNEQYF. The whole variable domain, filled in from reference TRBV2 and TRBJ2-7, reads EPEVTQTPSHQVTQMGQEVILRCVPISNHLYFYWYRQILGQKVEFLVSFYNNEISEKSEIFDDQFSVERPDGSNFTLKIRSTKLEDSAMYFCASSEEAGGPNEQYFGPGTRLTVT.

The chain is built from TRBV29-1 and TRBJ2-5; TRBD1 might be the D (5 bases). Germline CDR1 and CDR2: SQVTM and ANQGSEA. Trimming removed 6 bases at V and 3 bases at J, with 11 bases between. This CDR3 comprises 12 residues. The CDR3 coding sequence is TGCAGCGTAATGGGGCAGGAAGAGACCCAGTACTTC. Amino acid sequence: CSVMGQEETQYF.